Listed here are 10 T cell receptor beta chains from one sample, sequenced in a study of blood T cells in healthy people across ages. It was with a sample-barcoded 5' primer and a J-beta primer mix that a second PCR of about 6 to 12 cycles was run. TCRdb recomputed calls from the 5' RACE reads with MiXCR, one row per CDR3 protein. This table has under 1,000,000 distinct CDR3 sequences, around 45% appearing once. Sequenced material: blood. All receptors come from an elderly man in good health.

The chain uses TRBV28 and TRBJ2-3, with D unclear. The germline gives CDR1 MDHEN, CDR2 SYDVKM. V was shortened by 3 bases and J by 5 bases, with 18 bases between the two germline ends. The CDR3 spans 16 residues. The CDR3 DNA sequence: TGTGCCAGCAGTTTTGAGAGCAGGTGGGATGAAGATACGCAGTATTTT. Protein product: CASSFESRWDEDTQYF.

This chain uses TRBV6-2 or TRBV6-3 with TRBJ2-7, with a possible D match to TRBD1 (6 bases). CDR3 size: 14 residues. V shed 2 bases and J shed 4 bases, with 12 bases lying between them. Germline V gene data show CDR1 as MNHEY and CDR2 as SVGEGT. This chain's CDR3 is CASSYDGGKYEQYF. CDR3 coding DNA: TGTGCCAGCAGTTACGATGGGGGCAAATACGAGCAGTACTTC.

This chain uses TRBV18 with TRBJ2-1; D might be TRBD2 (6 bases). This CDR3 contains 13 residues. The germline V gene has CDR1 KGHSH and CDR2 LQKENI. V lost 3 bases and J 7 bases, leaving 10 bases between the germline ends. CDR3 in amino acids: CASSPTRLNEQFF. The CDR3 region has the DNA TGTGCCAGCTCACCGACTAGATTGAATGAGCAGTTCTTC.

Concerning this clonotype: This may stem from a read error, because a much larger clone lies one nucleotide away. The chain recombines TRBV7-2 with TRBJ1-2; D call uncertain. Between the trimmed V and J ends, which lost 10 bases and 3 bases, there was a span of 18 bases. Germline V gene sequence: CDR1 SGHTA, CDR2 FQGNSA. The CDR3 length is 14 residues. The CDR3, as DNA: TGTGCCATCTTAGCCCGCCTGAACGACTATGGCTACACCTTC. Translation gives CAILARLNDYGYTF.

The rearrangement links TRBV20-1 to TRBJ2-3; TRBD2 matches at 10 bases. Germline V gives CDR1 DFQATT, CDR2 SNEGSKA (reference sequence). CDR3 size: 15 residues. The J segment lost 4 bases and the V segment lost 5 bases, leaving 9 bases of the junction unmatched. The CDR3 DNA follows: TGCAGTGCTGGAAGGACTAGCGGTTTAGCAGATACGCAGTATTTT. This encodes CSAGRTSGLADTQYF.

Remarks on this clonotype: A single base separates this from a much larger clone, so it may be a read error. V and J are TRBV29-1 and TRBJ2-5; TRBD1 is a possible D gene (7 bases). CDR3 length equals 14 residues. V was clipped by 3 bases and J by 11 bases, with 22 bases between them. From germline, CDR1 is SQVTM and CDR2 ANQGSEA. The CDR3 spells CSVEGPGGGGRQYF. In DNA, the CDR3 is TGCAGCGTTGAGGGCCCCGGAGGGGGCGGGCGGCAGTACTTC.

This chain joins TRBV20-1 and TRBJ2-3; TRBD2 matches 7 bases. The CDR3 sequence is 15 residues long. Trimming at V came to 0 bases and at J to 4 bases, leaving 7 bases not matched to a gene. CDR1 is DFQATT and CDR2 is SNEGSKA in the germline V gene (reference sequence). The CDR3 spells CSARDAGGSADTQYF. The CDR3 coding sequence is TGCAGTGCTAGAGATGCCGGGGGGTCCGCAGATACGCAGTATTTT.

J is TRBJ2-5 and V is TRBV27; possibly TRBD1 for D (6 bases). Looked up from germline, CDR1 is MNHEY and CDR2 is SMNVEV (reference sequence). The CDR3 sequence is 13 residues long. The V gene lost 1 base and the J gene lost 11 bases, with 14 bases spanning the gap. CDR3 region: CASSLFPGDEQYF. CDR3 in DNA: TGTGCCAGCAGTTTATTTCCAGGGGATGAGCAGTACTTC.

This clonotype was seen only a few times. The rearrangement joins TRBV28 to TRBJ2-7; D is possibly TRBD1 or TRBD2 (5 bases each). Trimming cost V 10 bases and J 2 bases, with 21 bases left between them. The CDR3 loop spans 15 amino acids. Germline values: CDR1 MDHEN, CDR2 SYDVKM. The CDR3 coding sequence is TGTGCCACCCTTTCCTGGGACCTCAGGGCCTACGAGCAGTACTTC. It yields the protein CATLSWDLRAYEQYF.

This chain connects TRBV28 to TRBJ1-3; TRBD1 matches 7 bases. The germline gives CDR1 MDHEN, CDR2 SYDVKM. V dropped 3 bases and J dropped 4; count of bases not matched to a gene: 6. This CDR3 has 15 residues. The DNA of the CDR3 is TGTGCCAGCAGTTTTAGGGGGCGCATCGGAAACACCATATATTTT. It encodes CASSFRGRIGNTIYF.